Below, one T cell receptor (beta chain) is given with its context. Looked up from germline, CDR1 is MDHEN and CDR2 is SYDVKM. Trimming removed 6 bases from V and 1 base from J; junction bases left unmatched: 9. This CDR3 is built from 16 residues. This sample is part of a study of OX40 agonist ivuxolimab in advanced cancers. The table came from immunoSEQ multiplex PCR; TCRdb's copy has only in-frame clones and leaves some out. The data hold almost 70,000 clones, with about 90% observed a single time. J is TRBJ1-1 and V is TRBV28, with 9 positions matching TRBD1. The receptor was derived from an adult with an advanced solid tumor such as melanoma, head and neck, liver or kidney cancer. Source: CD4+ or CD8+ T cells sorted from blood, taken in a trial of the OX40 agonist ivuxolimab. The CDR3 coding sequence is TGTGCCAGCAGGACCGGGACAGGGCTATGGAACACTGAAGCTTTCTTT. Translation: CASRTGTGLWNTEAFF.